This T cell receptor (beta chain) was sequenced in a study of technical replicates of blood from a handful of donors. The V end was cut by 3 bases, the J end by 10 bases, with 15 bases between. CDR3 length: 13 residues. From germline, CDR1 is MNHEY and CDR2 SVGAGI. The data were produced by immunoSEQ multiplex PCR, yet TCRdb's version contains in-frame clones alone and is incomplete. The sample holds 45,000 to 60,000 clones; about 95% are singletons and the top ten take 2.5% to 3.5%. This TCR was recovered from a human donor in good health. Some clones in this sample may be carry-over from other donors' samples. The rearrangement uses TRBV6-5 and TRBJ1-1; D gene unclear. The sample taken for sequencing was PBMCs. CDR3 loop: CASSYDGSYGAFF. The DNA of the CDR3 is TGTGCCAGCAGTTATGACGGGAGCTACGGAGCTTTCTTT.